Listed below are T cell receptor beta chains from one sample, sequenced in a study of vaccination and CD4 T cells after COVID-19. What these receptors recognize is not known. Using its own MiXCR run on the PCR reads, TCRdb lists one record per CDR3 protein. The table has approximately 11,000 distinct CDR3 sequences, around 21% seen once. The starting material was CD4+ T cells from blood, cultured in vitro, obtained before SARS-CoV-2 vaccination. Receptors originate from a human donor who received a COVID-19 vaccine. The CDR3 runs from the conserved cysteine through the conserved F or W. The D gene is left open where the match is weak. Not all rows give a size; the values are once, few, many and, for expanded clones, a class.

d_call cdr3_length clone_size j_call v_call cdr3_nt cdr3_aa
TRBD1 15 NA TRBJ2-7 TRBV18 TGTGCCAGCTCACCCTCAGGGGGATATACCTACGAGCAGTACTTC CASSPSGGYTYEQYF
NA 13 NA TRBJ1-3 TRBV30 TGTGCCTGGAGTACAGGCTCTGGAAACACCATATATTTT CAWSTGSGNTIYF
TRBD2 18 few TRBJ2-5 TRBV19 TGTGCCAGTAGTATAGGACTAGCGGGGGGGCCGGTGCGAGAGACCCAGTACTTC CASSIGLAGGPVRETQYF
TRBD2 15 few TRBJ2-5 TRBV11-1 TGTGCCAGCAGCTGGGGGGGGGTAACGGGGGAGACCCAGTACTTC CASSWGGVTGETQYF
TRBD2 19 NA TRBJ2-1 TRBV20-1 TGCAGTGCTAGAGCGCAGGGGCGGGGGGGCCCCTTAGGTGGCAATGAGCAGTTCTTC CSARAQGRGGPLGGNEQFF
TRBD2 16 few TRBJ2-5 TRBV2 TGTGCCAGCAGCATGTTGACTAGCGGGGAGGCGGAGACCCAGTACTTC CASSMLTSGEAETQYF
TRBD2 15 NA TRBJ2-7 TRBV11-2 TGTGCCAGCAGTGATAAAGCGGGGTTCGCCTACGAGCAGTACTTC CASSDKAGFAYEQYF
TRBD2 15 few TRBJ2-7 TRBV20-1 TGCAGTGCTAGAGACGAGCGGGGGAGAGAGGGGGAGCAGTACTTC CSARDERGREGEQYF
NA 15 NA TRBJ2-4 TRBV24-1 TGTGCCACCAATGACCGTGGTGTGGCCAAAAACATTCAGTACTTC CATNDRGVAKNIQYF
NA 14 few TRBJ1-4 TRBV6-1 TGTGCCAGCAGAAAGGGTGCAACTAATGAAAAACTGTTTTTT CASRKGATNEKLFF
TRBD2 17 few TRBJ2-3 TRBV7-3 TGTGCCAGCAGCTTAGGGAGTAGCGGGGTGAGCACAGATACGCAGTATTTT CASSLGSSGVSTDTQYF
NA 14 few TRBJ2-1 TRBV7-2 TGTGCCAGCAGCTTAGATGGGGGCCCCGATGAGCAGTTCTTC CASSLDGGPDEQFF
TRBD2 16 NA TRBJ2-1 TRBV19 TGTGCCAGTAGTTCCAGGACTAGCGGGGGTTACAATGAGCAGTTCTTC CASSSRTSGGYNEQFF
NA 14 NA TRBJ2-7 TRBV12-3/TRBV12-4 TGTGCCAGCAGTTTTGGGCCAGGGTCCTACGAGCAGTACTTC CASSFGPGSYEQYF
NA 19 NA TRBJ2-2 TRBV7-9 TGTGCCAGCAGCTTAGAAACGGGAAGTTCAGTCTCGAACACCGGGGAGCTGTTTTTT CASSLETGSSVSNTGELFF
TRBD1 13 NA TRBJ1-6 TRBV10-2 TGCGCCAGCAGCGGGACAGTGGGTTCACCCCTCCACTTT CASSGTVGSPLHF
NA 13 NA TRBJ1-3 TRBV18 TGTGCCAGCTCATCCATGGCGTCGAACACCATATATTTT CASSSMASNTIYF
TRBD2 16 NA TRBJ2-2 TRBV27 TGTGCCAGCAGTTTTAGCGGGGGAGGGTACACCGGGGAGCTGTTTTTT CASSFSGGGYTGELFF
NA 12 few TRBJ2-5 TRBV6-1 TGTGCCAGCCTACTGACACGAGAGACCCAGTACTTC CASLLTRETQYF
NA 17 NA TRBJ1-1 TRBV5-6 TGTGCCAGCACCGGGGGCGCTTGGGGTGGGAGGAACACTGAAGCTTTCTTT CASTGGAWGGRNTEAFF
NA 16 NA TRBJ2-1 TRBV27 TGTGCCAGCAGTTTAGGGCAGGGGCGAGCCTACAATGAGCAGTTCTTC CASSLGQGRAYNEQFF
TRBD2 14 NA TRBJ2-5 TRBV19 TGTGCCAGTAGTCCAGCAGCGGGGGCCAAGACCCAGTACTTC CASSPAAGAKTQYF
TRBD2 12 few TRBJ2-3 TRBV5-4 TGTGCCAGCAGCTTCGGACTAGCGACGCAGTATTTT CASSFGLATQYF
NA 15 few TRBJ1-2 TRBV19 TGTGCCAGTAGTATTTATTCTGACAAGAACTATGGCTACACCTTC CASSIYSDKNYGYTF
NA 16 few TRBJ2-2 TRBV7-9 TGTGCCAGCAGCCCCAGCCGGGCTAGCTACACCGGGGAGCTGTTTTTT CASSPSRASYTGELFF
NA 12 few TRBJ2-3 TRBV6-2/TRBV6-3 TGTGCCAGCAAGCCAGGGACAGATACGCAGTATTTT CASKPGTDTQYF
TRBD2 16 few TRBJ2-5 TRBV5-1 TGCGCCAGCAGCTTGGTTGGGCGGGGGGGCCAAGAGACCCAGTACTTC CASSLVGRGGQETQYF
NA 13 NA TRBJ1-2 TRBV12-3/TRBV12-4 TGTGCCAGCAGTTTAGGGACCCAGACGGGCTACACCTTC CASSLGTQTGYTF
TRBD2 14 NA TRBJ2-1 TRBV20-1 TGCAGTGCGATCGAGGGACTAGCGGGGAGTGAGCAGTTCTTC CSAIEGLAGSEQFF
NA 16 few TRBJ2-3 TRBV7-6 TGTGCCAGCAGCTTTAGTCTCGGGCAGGGCACAGATACGCAGTATTTT CASSFSLGQGTDTQYF
TRBD1 17 NA TRBJ1-3 TRBV10-1 TGCGCCAGCAGTGATCCCAGGACAGGGTTCTCTGGAAACACCATATATTTT CASSDPRTGFSGNTIYF
NA 14 NA TRBJ2-7 TRBV5-4 TGTGCCAGCAGCTTGGGGGGGGGCCCCGACGAGCAGTACTTC CASSLGGGPDEQYF
TRBD2 15 few TRBJ2-3 TRBV19 TGTGCCAGTAGGACAAGCGGGGGAAGCGCAGATACGCAGTATTTT CASRTSGGSADTQYF
TRBD1 17 NA TRBJ2-3 TRBV4-1 TGCGCCAGCAGCCACCGATTTTCGGGACAGGGGACAGATACGCAGTATTTT CASSHRFSGQGTDTQYF
NA 13 NA TRBJ1-2 TRBV29-1 TGCAGCGCCCCCGGGACGTTTAACTATGGCTACACCTTC CSAPGTFNYGYTF
NA 12 medium-sized TRBJ1-2 TRBV7-6 TGTGCCAGCAGCTCGACAAACTATGGCTACACCTTC CASSSTNYGYTF
NA 14 NA TRBJ2-7 TRBV7-9 TGTGCCAGCAGCTTAGGGGGCCTATCCTACGAGCAGTACTTC CASSLGGLSYEQYF
TRBD1 14 NA TRBJ1-5 TRBV10-3 TGTGCCATCCGCCCCGGGACAGTCAATCAGCCCCAGCATTTT CAIRPGTVNQPQHF
NA 14 medium-sized TRBJ1-1 TRBV20-1 TGCAGTGCTAGAGAACTCTTCAAGATTGGTGAAGCTTTCTTT CSARELFKIGEAFF
NA 13 NA TRBJ2-7 TRBV6-1 TGTGCCAGCAGGACGCAGGGCCCCTACGAGCAGTACTTC CASRTQGPYEQYF
NA 18 NA TRBJ1-6 TRBV30 TGTGCCTGGAGTAGATACAATGGGCATATCTCCTATAATTCACCCCTCCACTTT CAWSRYNGHISYNSPLHF
NA 12 NA TRBJ1-2 TRBV2 TGTGCCAGCAGTGCTCAGAACTATGGCTACACCTTC CASSAQNYGYTF
NA 17 NA TRBJ1-1 TRBV5-6 TGTGCCAGCAGCTTGGTATACGGGACCGGGGTGCTAACTGAAGCTTTCTTT CASSLVYGTGVLTEAFF
TRBD1 17 NA TRBJ2-1 TRBV25-1 TGTGCCAGCAGTTCTGCCCGGACAGGGGGCCCCTACAATGAGCAGTTCTTC CASSSARTGGPYNEQFF
NA 17 NA TRBJ2-5 TRBV27 TGTGCCAGCAGTTTATCGAGTAAAGGCCTCGGCCAAGAGACCCAGTACTTC CASSLSSKGLGQETQYF
NA 13 few TRBJ2-3 TRBV6-1 TGTGCCAGCATTGCCATTCCCACAGATACGCAGTATTTT CASIAIPTDTQYF